The present entry profiles one TCR beta chain with its context. The antigen is not known. Investigators prepared the TCR beta libraries by applying iRepertoire HTBI primers and Arm-PCR of CDR3 regions. Methods used by the authors: Samples collectively showed 62 TRBV and around 15 TRBJ segments. From the multiplex PCR reads, TCRdb called clonotypes with MiXCR, one entry per CDR3 protein. The V and J calls were determined by TCRdb, not by the authors. This table has 500,000 to 800,000 distinct CDR3 sequences, around 30% appearing once. Stated time point: persistent/refractory GD, antithyroid drugs over 5 years with positive TRAb. RNA from PBMCs was the source of the TCR library. This specimen belongs to a study of regulatory T cells in long-lasting Graves disease. The study, taken as a whole, reports: Persistent patients shared more public clonotypes (2,741) than newly diagnosed patients (around 910). Persistent cases of Graves' showed reduced TCR diversity relative to newly diagnosed patients. Newly diagnosed disease favored TRBV20-1 and TRBJ2-1 over persistent disease.

The germline V and J ends were trimmed by 1 base and 3 bases, with 10 bases remaining between them. CDR3 length equals 15 residues. The germline CDR1 and CDR2 sequences are LNHDA and SQIVND (reference sequence). This rearrangement joins TRBV19 to TRBJ1-5; D gene unclear. The material sequenced was peripheral blood mononuclear cells (PBMCs), taken when the disease was refractory, from a patient treated with antithyroid drugs. The sequence derives from a female donor with Graves disease. The chain's CDR3 is CASSIGEQTNQPQHF. CDR3 sequence (DNA): TGTGCCAGTAGTATAGGGGAACAGACCAATCAGCCCCAGCATTTT. Drawing the rest from reference TRBV19 and TRBJ1-5, the complete variable domain is DGGITQSPKYLFRKEGQNVTLSCEQNLNHDAMYWYRQDPGQGLRLIYYSQIVNDFQKGDIAEGYSVSREKKESFPLTVTSAQKNPTAFYLCASSIGEQTNQPQHFGDGTRLSIL.